This is a list of T cell receptor beta chains from one sample in a study of neurological immune-mediated disorders. Via MiXCR, TCRdb re-called the 5' RACE reads, giving one row per CDR3 protein. The table shows 45,000 to 55,000 distinct CDR3 sequences, with over 9% occurring only once. The specimen was PBMCs. The receptors stem from a woman in her thirties or forties with HTLV-1-associated myelopathy (HAM/TSP). The CDR3 runs from the conserved cysteine through the conserved F or W. A D gene is named only where the DNA matches it firmly. The size of a clone is reported for some rows only, either as once, few or many, or as a class for expanded clones.

cdr3_aa: CASSLEGIGNTIYF; cdr3_nt: TGTGCCAGCAGTTTAGAGGGGATTGGAAACACCATATATTTT; clone_size: many; cdr3_length: 14; j_call: TRBJ1-3; d_call: NA; v_call: TRBV12-3/TRBV12-4
cdr3_aa: CASSQGRWGGGGYGYTF; cdr3_nt: TGCGCCAGCAGCCAAGGGAGGTGGGGAGGGGGCGGCTATGGCTACACCTTC; clone_size: many; cdr3_length: 17; j_call: TRBJ1-2; d_call: TRBD1; v_call: TRBV4-3
cdr3_aa: CSARVSDSPLHF; cdr3_nt: TGCAGTGCTAGAGTTTCGGATTCACCCCTCCACTTT; clone_size: many; cdr3_length: 12; j_call: TRBJ1-6; d_call: NA; v_call: TRBV20-1
cdr3_aa: CASSVTSGSTDTQYF; cdr3_nt: TGCGCCAGCAGTGTTACTAGCGGTAGCACAGATACGCAGTATTTT; clone_size: many; cdr3_length: 15; j_call: TRBJ2-3; d_call: TRBD2; v_call: TRBV10-1
cdr3_aa: CASSQRDRPYNGYTF; cdr3_nt: TGCGCCAGCAGCCAAAGGGACAGGCCTTACAATGGCTACACCTTC; clone_size: many; cdr3_length: 15; j_call: TRBJ1-2; d_call: TRBD1; v_call: TRBV4-3
cdr3_aa: CASSSLGRVKTFF; cdr3_nt: TGTGCCAGCAGCTCCCTGGGGCGGGTGAAAACTTTCTTT; clone_size: many; cdr3_length: 13; j_call: TRBJ1-1; d_call: NA; v_call: TRBV11-2
cdr3_aa: CASSWGAEAFF; cdr3_nt: TGTGCCAGCAGTTGGGGAGCTGAAGCTTTCTTT; clone_size: many; cdr3_length: 11; j_call: TRBJ1-1; d_call: NA; v_call: TRBV12-3/TRBV12-4
cdr3_aa: CASSEFEKSSDRPNEQYF; cdr3_nt: TGTGCCAGCAGTGAATTTGAAAAATCATCGGACAGACCAAACGAGCAGTACTTC; clone_size: many; cdr3_length: 18; j_call: TRBJ2-7; d_call: NA; v_call: TRBV2
cdr3_aa: CASSLREGTEAFF; cdr3_nt: TGTGCCAGCAGCTTAAGGGAGGGGACTGAAGCTTTCTTT; clone_size: many; cdr3_length: 13; j_call: TRBJ1-1; d_call: NA; v_call: TRBV7-3
cdr3_aa: CASSLALAQRNTEAFF; cdr3_nt: TGTGCCAGCAGCTTGGCCCTGGCGCAGCGGAACACTGAAGCTTTCTTT; clone_size: many; cdr3_length: 16; j_call: TRBJ1-1; d_call: NA; v_call: TRBV5-5
cdr3_aa: CASSQDRITYEQYF; cdr3_nt: TGCGCCAGCAGCCAAGATCGGATCACCTACGAGCAGTACTTC; clone_size: many; cdr3_length: 14; j_call: TRBJ2-7; d_call: NA; v_call: TRBV4-3
cdr3_aa: CAISEAGNTIYF; cdr3_nt: TGTGCCATCAGTGAGGCGGGAAACACCATATATTTT; clone_size: many; cdr3_length: 12; j_call: TRBJ1-3; d_call: NA; v_call: TRBV10-3
cdr3_aa: CASSLDLASPLHF; cdr3_nt: TGCGCCAGCAGCTTGGATTTGGCCTCACCCCTCCACTTT; clone_size: many; cdr3_length: 13; j_call: TRBJ1-6; d_call: NA; v_call: TRBV5-1
cdr3_aa: CASSYRQANTEAFF; cdr3_nt: TGTGCCAGCAGCTACAGACAGGCGAACACTGAAGCTTTCTTT; clone_size: many; cdr3_length: 14; j_call: TRBJ1-1; d_call: NA; v_call: TRBV7-9
cdr3_aa: CASSPGPAGTGELFF; cdr3_nt: TGTGCCAGCAGTCCAGGTCCGGCGGGCACCGGGGAGCTGTTTTTT; clone_size: many; cdr3_length: 15; j_call: TRBJ2-2; d_call: NA; v_call: TRBV3-1
cdr3_aa: CASSPGTGFSTDTQYF; cdr3_nt: TGTGCCAGCAGCCCTGGGACGGGATTTAGCACAGATACGCAGTATTTT; clone_size: many; cdr3_length: 16; j_call: TRBJ2-3; d_call: NA; v_call: TRBV7-2
cdr3_aa: CSVEAGGDTQYF; cdr3_nt: TGCAGCGTTGAAGCAGGGGGCGATACGCAGTATTTT; clone_size: many; cdr3_length: 12; j_call: TRBJ2-3; d_call: TRBD1; v_call: TRBV29-1
cdr3_aa: CATSRDKGGTQYF; cdr3_nt: TGTGCCACCAGCAGAGATAAGGGGGGTACGCAGTATTTT; clone_size: many; cdr3_length: 13; j_call: TRBJ2-3; d_call: NA; v_call: TRBV15
cdr3_aa: CSDYRARDTEAFF; cdr3_nt: TGCAGCGATTACAGGGCCCGGGACACTGAAGCTTTCTTT; clone_size: many; cdr3_length: 13; j_call: TRBJ1-1; d_call: NA; v_call: TRBV29-1
cdr3_aa: CASSRLSSGGTDTQYF; cdr3_nt: TGTGCCAGCAGCCGCCTCTCTAGCGGGGGCACAGATACGCAGTATTTT; clone_size: many; cdr3_length: 16; j_call: TRBJ2-3; d_call: TRBD2; v_call: TRBV3-1
cdr3_aa: CASSPALAGGPDTQYF; cdr3_nt: TGTGCCAGCAGCCCGGCCCTAGCGGGGGGACCAGATACGCAGTATTTT; clone_size: many; cdr3_length: 16; j_call: TRBJ2-3; d_call: TRBD2; v_call: TRBV7-2
cdr3_aa: CASSYGGPPTYEQYF; cdr3_nt: TGTGCCAGCAGTTACGGCGGTCCCCCAACCTACGAGCAGTACTTC; clone_size: many; cdr3_length: 15; j_call: TRBJ2-7; d_call: NA; v_call: TRBV6-6
cdr3_aa: CASSYSGGRYEQYF; cdr3_nt: TGCGCCAGCAGCTATAGCGGGGGGCGTTACGAGCAGTACTTC; clone_size: many; cdr3_length: 14; j_call: TRBJ2-7; d_call: TRBD2; v_call: TRBV5-1
cdr3_aa: CASSSRRGGGANVLTF; cdr3_nt: TGTGCCAGCAGCTCGCGCCGAGGGGGAGGGGCCAACGTCCTGACTTTC; clone_size: many; cdr3_length: 16; j_call: TRBJ2-6; d_call: NA; v_call: TRBV7-2
cdr3_aa: CASRSTGGLTEAFF; cdr3_nt: TGTGCCAGCAGATCGACAGGTGGGCTCACTGAAGCTTTCTTT; clone_size: many; cdr3_length: 14; j_call: TRBJ1-1; d_call: NA; v_call: TRBV2
cdr3_aa: CASSKPNRGFTEAFF; cdr3_nt: TGTGCCAGCAGCAAGCCAAACAGGGGGTTCACTGAAGCTTTCTTT; clone_size: many; cdr3_length: 15; j_call: TRBJ1-1; d_call: TRBD1; v_call: TRBV6-1
cdr3_aa: CSASDGGGHGYTF; cdr3_nt: TGCAGTGCTAGCGACGGGGGCGGCCATGGCTACACCTTC; clone_size: many; cdr3_length: 13; j_call: TRBJ1-2; d_call: NA; v_call: TRBV20-1
cdr3_aa: CASSENLGSLYGYTF; cdr3_nt: TGTGCCAGCAGTGAAAATTTGGGTAGTCTGTATGGCTACACCTTC; clone_size: many; cdr3_length: 15; j_call: TRBJ1-2; d_call: NA; v_call: TRBV2
cdr3_aa: CSARDRTGAGGYTF; cdr3_nt: TGCAGTGCTAGAGATAGGACAGGGGCTGGTGGCTACACCTTC; clone_size: many; cdr3_length: 14; j_call: TRBJ1-2; d_call: TRBD1; v_call: TRBV20-1
cdr3_aa: CASSYGGTGPLKGYTF; cdr3_nt: TGTGCCAGCAGTTACGGCGGGACAGGGCCATTAAAAGGCTACACCTTC; clone_size: many; cdr3_length: 16; j_call: TRBJ1-2; d_call: TRBD1; v_call: TRBV6-5
cdr3_aa: CSVVRISRSTQYF; cdr3_nt: TGCAGCGTTGTGCGGATTAGCCGGAGTACGCAGTATTTT; clone_size: many; cdr3_length: 13; j_call: TRBJ2-3; d_call: NA; v_call: TRBV29-1
cdr3_aa: CASSSGTVNTEAFF; cdr3_nt: TGTGCCAGCAGCTCTGGGACGGTGAACACTGAAGCTTTCTTT; clone_size: many; cdr3_length: 14; j_call: TRBJ1-1; d_call: NA; v_call: TRBV7-8
cdr3_aa: CASSDGTDAYEQYF; cdr3_nt: TGTGCCAGCAGCGACGGGACAGATGCCTACGAGCAGTACTTC; clone_size: many; cdr3_length: 14; j_call: TRBJ2-7; d_call: TRBD1; v_call: TRBV12-3/TRBV12-4
cdr3_aa: CASRWAGDTGALGHQPQHF; cdr3_nt: TGTGCCAGCAGGTGGGCAGGGGACACCGGAGCCCTAGGACATCAGCCCCAGCATTTT; clone_size: many; cdr3_length: 19; j_call: TRBJ1-5; d_call: NA; v_call: TRBV7-3
cdr3_aa: CASSPTGDSPLHF; cdr3_nt: TGCGCCAGCAGCCCGACAGGCGATTCACCCCTCCACTTT; clone_size: many; cdr3_length: 13; j_call: TRBJ1-6; d_call: NA; v_call: TRBV5-1
cdr3_aa: CASRLQGVQTEAFF; cdr3_nt: TGTGCCAGCAGGCTACAGGGGGTGCAGACTGAAGCTTTCTTT; clone_size: NA; cdr3_length: 14; j_call: TRBJ1-1; d_call: TRBD1; v_call: TRBV2
cdr3_aa: CASSLDKILTDTQYF; cdr3_nt: TGCGCCAGCAGCTTAGACAAGATCCTCACAGATACGCAGTATTTT; clone_size: many; cdr3_length: 15; j_call: TRBJ2-3; d_call: NA; v_call: TRBV5-1
cdr3_aa: CATSRGTDSSLGYTF; cdr3_nt: TGTGCCACCAGCAGGGGGACCGACAGTAGTCTTGGCTACACCTTC; clone_size: many; cdr3_length: 15; j_call: TRBJ1-2; d_call: NA; v_call: TRBV15
cdr3_aa: CASRPSSWRGSSYNEQFF; cdr3_nt: TGTGCCAGCCGACCATCTAGCTGGAGGGGAAGCTCCTACAATGAGCAGTTCTTC; clone_size: many; cdr3_length: 18; j_call: TRBJ2-1; d_call: NA; v_call: TRBV25-1
cdr3_aa: CASSLGRGTDEQFF; cdr3_nt: TGTGCCAGCAGCTTAGGCCGGGGCACGGATGAGCAGTTCTTC; clone_size: many; cdr3_length: 14; j_call: TRBJ2-1; d_call: NA; v_call: TRBV7-2
cdr3_aa: CASSTTLTSGLETQYF; cdr3_nt: TGCGCCAGCAGCACCACCCTGACTAGCGGGTTAGAGACCCAGTACTTC; clone_size: many; cdr3_length: 16; j_call: TRBJ2-5; d_call: TRBD2; v_call: TRBV5-1